Each of the 2 T cell receptor beta chains below was sequenced from the same sample in a study of T cells in Graves' hyperthyroidism and ophthalmopathy. TCR beta CDR3 regions were amplified from RNA. Researchers ran a first-round RT-PCR on the TCR CDR3 using the HTBI primer set. TCRdb called the multiplex PCR reads again in MiXCR, with one record for every CDR3 protein. The sample includes 550,000 to 650,000 distinct CDR3 sequences, around 15% of them seen just once. The sample taken for sequencing was blood. These receptors came from a woman aged 40 to 50 with Graves' hyperthyroidism.

J is TRBJ2-6 and V is TRBV5-1; 7 nucleotides align to TRBD1. This CDR3 spans 18 amino acids. V shed 0 bases and J 0 bases; nucleotides not matched to a gene: 6. Germline CDR1 is SGHRS and CDR2 is YFSETQ. The chain's CDR3 is CASSLGTGGSSGANVLTF. Written as DNA, the CDR3 is TGCGCCAGCAGCTTGGGGACAGGAGGATCCTCTGGGGCCAACGTCCTGACTTTC.

This clonotype was seen more than once but under ten times. The J gene is TRBJ2-2, the V gene TRBV7-9; tentatively, D is TRBD2 (5 bases). Trimming removed 5 bases at V and 6 bases at J, with 13 bases between. Germline V gives CDR1 SEHNR, CDR2 FQNEAQ (reference sequence). The length of the CDR3 is 14 residues. The CDR3 nucleotides read TGTGCCAGCAGCCCGACTAACCTAGCCGGGGAGCTGTTTTTT. Encoded protein: CASSPTNLAGELFF.